One sample yielded the 16 T cell receptor beta chains listed below, sequenced in a study of vaccination effects on CD4 cells after COVID-19 (dated by TCRdb to the early 2020s). Antigens for these TCRs are unknown. Library preparation used the immunoSEQ multiplex PCR assay. TCRdb obtained this table from immuneACCESS and retained in-frame rearrangements with V and J assigned. These tables miss some clones; where compared with another copy, unresolved V genes account for less than half of the shortfall, and the remainder is unexplained. The sample has 40,000 to 55,000 clones on record, approximately 81% of them singletons. More than 6.5% of the sample goes to the ten largest clones. After about 9 days of culture, CD4+ T cells were isolated with the EasySep CD4+ T cell isolation kit. The sequenced sample was CD4+ T cells from PBMCs cultured without peptide, obtained before COVID-19 vaccination. The receptors derive from a human donor who had a prior SARS-CoV-2 infection.

V and J are TRBV5-1 and TRBJ2-7, with 8 bases matching TRBD1. J lost 3 bases, V lost 5 bases, and 4 bases had no gene match. The CDR3 loop spans 13 amino acids. Germline CDR1 and CDR2: SGHRS and YFSETQ. CDR3 amino acids: CASSQGASYEQYF. CDR3 DNA: TGCGCCAGCAGTCAGGGGGCAAGCTACGAGCAGTACTTC.

The chain recombines TRBV5-4 with TRBJ2-3, with D perhaps given as TRBD1 or TRBD2 (6 bases each). Deletions cut 3 bases from V and 0 bases from J, with 14 bases between. The CDR3 totals 16 residues. Germline V lookup: CDR1 SGHNT, CDR2 YYREEE (reference sequence). The CDR3 DNA is TGTGCCAGCAGCTGGGGGGCGGGAACTAGCACAGATACGCAGTATTTT. It specifies CASSWGAGTSTDTQYF.

The chain couples TRBV6-2 or TRBV6-3 to TRBJ2-5; perhaps TRBD2 as D (5 bases). Germline lookup yields CDR1 MNHEY and CDR2 SVGEGT. V was pared by 6 bases and J by 0 bases, with 20 bases between. The CDR3 spans 17 residues. CDR3 region: CASSPVKRTLYQETQYF. In DNA form, the CDR3 reads TGTGCCAGCAGCCCCGTAAAGCGGACCCTGTACCAAGAGACCCAGTACTTC.

The genes are TRBV12-5 and TRBJ2-5, with a possible D match to TRBD2 (5 bases). Between the trimmed V and J ends, which lost 4 bases and 3 bases, there was a span of 12 bases. CDR3 length: 14 residues. The germline V gene encodes CDR1 LGHNT and CDR2 FRNRAP. CDR3 residues: CASGWPTREETQYF. In DNA form, the CDR3 reads TGTGCTAGTGGTTGGCCTACTAGGGAAGAGACCCAGTACTTC.

The chain recombines TRBV6-4 with TRBJ2-3; possible D gene TRBD2, 6 bases. Germline V lookup: CDR1 MRHNA, CDR2 SNTAGT. With 0 bases removed from V and 5 bases from J, the gap between germline ends came to 9 bases. This CDR3 is built from 14 residues. For the CDR3, the DNA is TGTGCCAGCAGTGACTCGGAGGGCCAAGATACGCAGTATTTT. It encodes CASSDSEGQDTQYF.

This clone showed up just a few times. The DNA of the CDR3 is TGTGCCAGCAGCGAGGGGGACAGAGTGAAACTGTTTTTT. Amino acids: CASSEGDRVKLFF. This chain joins TRBV7-9 and TRBJ1-4, with 7 bases that match TRBD1. V was pared by 5 bases and J by 11 bases, with 8 bases of the junction left unmatched. The CDR3 extends over 13 amino acids. The germline V gene has CDR1 SEHNR and CDR2 FQNEAQ (reference sequence).

This clone was recorded a few times. This chain joins TRBV4-2 and TRBJ2-1; D is perhaps TRBD1 (6 bases). Germline V gene lookup returns CDR1 LGHNA and CDR2 YNFKEQ. This CDR3 spans 19 amino acids. V lost 2 bases, J lost 4 bases, and 24 bases lay in between. DNA for the CDR3: TGTGCCAGCAGCCAATTAATCGGGACAAACGAACTCAAATACAATGAGCAGTTCTTC. The encoded protein is CASSQLIGTNELKYNEQFF.

V is TRBV11-2 and J is TRBJ1-6; D is undetermined. The V end lost 1 base, the J end lost 8 bases, and 6 bases lay between the germline ends. This CDR3 spans 13 amino acids. Germline-derived CDR1 and CDR2 are SGHAT and FQNNGV. The CDR3: CASSLASYSPLHF. In DNA, the CDR3 is TGTGCCAGCAGCTTAGCTTCATATTCACCCCTCCACTTT.

The chain combines TRBV9 with TRBJ2-1; TRBD2 aligns across 7 bases. Germline loops: CDR1 SGDLS, CDR2 YYNGEE. With 4 bases clipped from V and 3 bases from J, the junction kept 7 bases outside the gene matches. The CDR3 covers 15 residues. CDR3 nucleotide sequence: TGTGCCAGCAGCCCAAGCGGGACGAACTACAATGAGCAGTTCTTC. This sequence encodes CASSPSGTNYNEQFF.

This chain links TRBV10-1 with TRBJ2-7; D is unresolved. V shed 6 bases and J shed 2 bases, with 17 bases lying between them. The CDR3 is 15 residues long. From germline, CDR1 is WNHNN and CDR2 SYGVQD (reference sequence). The CDR3 loop reads CASSRDRIFAYEQYF. The CDR3 DNA follows: TGCGCCAGCAGCCGAGACCGAATCTTTGCCTACGAGCAGTACTTC.

The chain joins TRBV2 to TRBJ2-7; 10 nucleotides line up with TRBD2. The V and J ends lost 4 bases and 4 bases, in that order; junction bases with no gene match: 10. The CDR3 is 16 residues long. Germline assignment: CDR1 SNHLY and CDR2 FYNNEI. The CDR3 DNA reads TGTGCCAGCAGTGCGCCTAGCGGGAGCTTGCGGTACGAGCAGTACTTC. Translation: CASSAPSGSLRYEQYF.

This chain joins TRBV18 and TRBJ2-5; D unresolved. Trimming took off 3 bases at V and 5 bases at J, with 13 bases between the two ends. This CDR3 has 14 amino acids. Looked up from germline, CDR1 is KGHSH and CDR2 is LQKENI. The CDR3 DNA reads as TGTGCCAGCTCACCCCCGCAGACCATGGAGACCCAGTACTTC. It encodes CASSPPQTMETQYF.

This clone was found once. The V call is TRBV4-1, the J call TRBJ1-1, with 12 nucleotides matching TRBD1. Germline V gives CDR1 MGHRA, CDR2 YSYEKL. V trimming: 6 bases; J trimming: 3 bases; junction bases outside the gene matches: 8. CDR3 length: 16 amino acids. The CDR3 loop reads CASRIPGTGGYTEAFF. CDR3 sequence (DNA): TGCGCCAGCAGGATCCCCGGGACAGGGGGCTACACTGAAGCTTTCTTT.

CDR3 residues: CASSLQGAEGYTF. CDR3 DNA: TGTGCCAGCAGTCTACAGGGGGCGGAAGGCTACACCTTC. The chain uses TRBV27 and TRBJ1-2; 9 bases line up with TRBD1. V lost 5 bases and J lost 8; bases outside the gene matches: 6. The CDR3 length is 13 residues. The V gene's germline CDR1 is MNHEY and CDR2 SMNVEV (reference sequence).

J is TRBJ2-3 and V is TRBV10-3; 9 nucleotides line up with TRBD2. V gave up 7 bases and J gave up 6 bases; unmatched junction bases: 5. This CDR3 contains 13 residues. Germline loops: CDR1 ENHRY, CDR2 SYGVKD. In nucleotides, the CDR3 is TGTGCCATCACGGCGCGGGAGGGGGATACGCAGTATTTT. Amino acids: CAITAREGDTQYF.

This clone was counted only a few times. The rearrangement links TRBV19 to TRBJ2-7, with 7 bases lining up with TRBD1. Germline V gene sequence: CDR1 LNHDA, CDR2 SQIVND (reference sequence). The CDR3 is 14 amino acids. With V trimmed by 6 bases and J by 3 bases, 8 bases remained unmatched. The CDR3 reads CASRRDRVSYEQYF. In DNA form, the CDR3 reads TGTGCCAGTAGACGAGACAGGGTAAGCTACGAGCAGTACTTC.